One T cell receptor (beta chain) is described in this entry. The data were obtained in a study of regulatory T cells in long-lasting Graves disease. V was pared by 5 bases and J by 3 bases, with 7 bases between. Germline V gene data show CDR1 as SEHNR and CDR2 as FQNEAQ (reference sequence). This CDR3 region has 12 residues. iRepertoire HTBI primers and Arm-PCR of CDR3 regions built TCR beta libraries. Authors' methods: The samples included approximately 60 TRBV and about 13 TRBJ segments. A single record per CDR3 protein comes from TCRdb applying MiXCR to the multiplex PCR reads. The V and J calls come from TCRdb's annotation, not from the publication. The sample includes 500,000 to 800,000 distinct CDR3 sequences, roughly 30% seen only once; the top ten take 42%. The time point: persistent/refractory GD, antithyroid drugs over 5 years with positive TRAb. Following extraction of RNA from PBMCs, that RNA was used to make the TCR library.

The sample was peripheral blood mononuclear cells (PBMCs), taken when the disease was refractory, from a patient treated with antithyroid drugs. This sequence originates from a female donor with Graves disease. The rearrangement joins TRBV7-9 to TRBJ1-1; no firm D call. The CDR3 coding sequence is TGTGCCAGCAGCATCGTCGACACTGAAGCTTTCTTT. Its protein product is CASSIVDTEAFF.